What follows are 22 T cell receptor beta chains derived from one specimen sequenced in a study of control samples from healthy donors and cancer patients. Libraries were prepared by immunoSEQ multiplex PCR; TCRdb keeps only in-frame clonotypes and omits some of them. The table lists 120,000 to 150,000 clones, under 95% of them singletons, with under 15% in the top ten. Sequenced: blood. Source of these receptors: a man in his forties in good health.

The chain uses TRBV9 and TRBJ2-5; 10 bases are a match to TRBD2. Germline V CDR1 and CDR2: SGDLS, YYNGEE. J gave up 3 bases and V 0 bases, and 5 bases lay outside the gene matches. This CDR3 spans 16 amino acids. The CDR3 reads CASSVGLAGVEETQYF. In DNA form, the CDR3 reads TGTGCCAGCAGCGTAGGGCTAGCGGGAGTGGAAGAGACCCAGTACTTC.

The chain is built from TRBV7-9 and TRBJ1-3; D unclear. The germline V gene has CDR1 SEHNR and CDR2 FQNEAQ (reference sequence). V was pared by 1 base and J by 0 bases, with 10 bases between. The CDR3 consists of 16 residues. DNA of the CDR3: TGTGCCAGCAGCTTAGTAGACACAACCTCTGGAAACACCATATATTTT. Its translation is CASSLVDTTSGNTIYF.

The V call is TRBV4-1, the J call TRBJ2-7, with a weak D call TRBD1 (5 bases). Trimming stripped 0 bases from V and 6 bases from J, with 18 bases between. The V gene's germline CDR1 is MGHRA and CDR2 YSYEKL. The CDR3 covers 16 residues. CDR3 coding DNA: TGCGCCAGCAGCCAAGAGACAGAACCTCGCCCGGGCGAGCAGTACTTC. As protein: CASSQETEPRPGEQYF.

This clone was recorded once. One end of the junction fails to match germline, which may point to a read error. This rearrangement joins TRBV7-7 to TRBJ1-1; D gene ambiguous. Germline V gives CDR1 SSHAT, CDR2 FNYEAQ (reference sequence). The CDR3 loop spans 13 amino acids. This chain's CDR3 is CASSPLWNTEAFF. CDR3 DNA sequence: TGTGCTAGCAGCCCTCTCTGGAACACTGAAGCTTTCTTT.

This chain uses TRBV6-5 with TRBJ2-3; D is uncertain. The V gene lost 4 bases and the J gene lost 3 bases, with 14 bases spanning the gap. The CDR3 covers 15 residues. The germline V gene has CDR1 MNHEY and CDR2 SVGAGI. CDR3 region: CASSSRKARTDTQYF. CDR3 nucleotides: TGTGCCAGCAGTTCGCGGAAAGCCCGGACAGATACGCAGTATTTT.

The chain links TRBV18 to TRBJ1-5; possibly TRBD1 for D (6 bases). CDR1 is KGHSH, CDR2 LQKENI, per germline. V was pared by 2 bases and J by 7 bases, with 9 bases between. The CDR3 consists of 13 residues. This CDR3 is CASSPTGIQPQHF. CDR3 coding DNA: TGTGCCAGCTCACCAACAGGGATCCAGCCCCAGCATTTT.

This chain connects TRBV5-6 to TRBJ1-2; tentatively, D is TRBD1 (6 bases). The CDR3 loop spans 13 amino acids. V was shortened by 3 bases and J by 4 bases, with 10 bases between the two germline ends. Germline-derived CDR1 and CDR2 are SGHDT and YYEEEE. CDR3 coding DNA: TGTGCCAGCAGCTCTCAGGGGCGCTATGGCTACACCTTC. Protein product: CASSSQGRYGYTF.

The V gene is TRBV7-2, the J gene TRBJ1-2; 7 positions match TRBD1. The V gene end was trimmed by 4 bases and the J gene end by 4 bases; junction bases not matched to a gene: 3. Germline V gene lookup returns CDR1 SGHTA and CDR2 FQGNSA. The CDR3 is made up of 13 amino acids. CDR3 protein: CASSSTGSYGYTF. The DNA of the CDR3 is TGTGCCAGCAGCTCGACAGGGAGCTATGGCTACACCTTC.

This clone has more than one count but fewer than ten. J is TRBJ2-2 and V is TRBV7-2; 8 bases line up with TRBD2. Germline V gives CDR1 SGHTA, CDR2 FQGNSA. The J segment lost 3 bases and the V segment lost 1 base, leaving 4 bases of the junction unmatched. The CDR3 is 16 amino acids. Here the CDR3 reads CASSLGGGTYTGELFF. Written as DNA, the CDR3 is TGTGCCAGCAGCTTAGGCGGGGGGACGTACACCGGGGAGCTGTTTTTT. The whole variable domain, filled in from reference TRBV7-2 and TRBJ2-2, reads GAGVSQSPSNKVTEKGKDVELRCDPISGHTALYWYRQSLGQGLEFLIYFQGNSAPDKSGLPSDRFSAERTGGSVSTLTIQRTQQEDSAVYLCASSLGGGTYTGELFFGEGSRLTVL.

This chain links TRBV19 with TRBJ1-5, with 7 bases matching TRBD1. This CDR3 is built from 14 residues. Per germline, CDR1 LNHDA and CDR2 SQIVND (reference sequence). The junction had 4 bases not matched to a gene; V was cut back by 6 bases and J by 2 bases. CDR3 in amino acids: CASSRDRGNQPQHF. In DNA form, the CDR3 reads TGTGCCAGTAGCAGAGACAGGGGCAATCAGCCCCAGCATTTT. Full variable domain (rest looked up from reference TRBV19 and TRBJ1-5): DGGITQSPKYLFRKEGQNVTLSCEQNLNHDAMYWYRQDPGQGLRLIYYSQIVNDFQKGDIAEGYSVSREKKESFPLTVTSAQKNPTAFYLCASSRDRGNQPQHFGDGTRLSIL.

This sequence joins TRBV29-1 and TRBJ2-5; the match to TRBD1 covers 8 bases. The ends lost 1 base at V and 5 bases at J; junction bases unmatched: 12. Germline values: CDR1 SQVTM, CDR2 ANQGSEA. CDR3 length: 16 residues. The CDR3 region is CSVEAPTGAVDETQYF. CDR3 coding DNA: TGCAGCGTTGAAGCCCCGACAGGGGCGGTCGATGAGACCCAGTACTTC.

CDR3 protein: CASKRTGNTGELFF. The CDR3 DNA follows: TGCGCCAGCAAAAGGACGGGGAACACCGGGGAGCTGTTTTTT. This chain uses TRBV5-1 with TRBJ2-2; D is unresolved. The CDR3 sequence is 14 residues long. Trimming shortened V by 6 bases and J by 1 base, and 10 bases separated the two germline ends. Germline V gives CDR1 SGHRS, CDR2 YFSETQ.

The CDR3 here is CASSTGFRGYTEAFF. For the CDR3, the DNA is TGCGCCAGCAGCACAGGGTTTCGAGGGTACACTGAAGCTTTCTTT. This chain connects TRBV5-1 to TRBJ1-1; D might be TRBD1 (6 bases). CDR1 SGHRS and CDR2 YFSETQ come from the germline V gene. V was shortened by 4 bases and J by 3 bases, with 16 bases between the two germline ends. This CDR3 has 15 amino acids. The entire variable domain, with the rest obtained from reference TRBV5-1 and TRBJ1-1, is as follows: KAGVTQTPRYLIKTRGQQVTLSCSPISGHRSVSWYQQTPGQGLQFLFEYFSETQRNKGNFPGRFSGRQFSNSRSEMNVSTLELGDSALYLCASSTGFRGYTEAFFGQGTRLTVV.

The V call is TRBV9, the J call TRBJ1-5, with 7 bases matching TRBD1. The CDR3 length is 12 residues. The germline V gene has CDR1 SGDLS and CDR2 YYNGEE. V gave up 6 bases and J gave up 12 bases; unmatched junction bases: 9. CDR3 sequence reads: CASTSARGYQHF. The CDR3 nucleotides read TGTGCCAGCACCTCAGCCAGGGGGTACCAGCATTTT.

V gene TRBV9 combines with J gene TRBJ2-7; a possible D gene is TRBD2 (5 bases). CDR3 length: 15 amino acids. V lost 4 bases and J 0 bases, leaving 14 bases between the germline ends. CDR1 and CDR2 (germline): SGDLS, YYNGEE. The CDR3 DNA reads as TGTGCCAGCAGCCTTACTCCGGGGAACTCCTACGAGCAGTACTTC. As protein: CASSLTPGNSYEQYF.

The gene calls are TRBV28 and TRBJ1-2, with TRBD1 identical over 10 bases. The CDR3 covers 15 residues. With 6 bases clipped from V and 4 bases from J, the junction kept 8 bases outside the gene matches. Germline V gene sequence: CDR1 MDHEN, CDR2 SYDVKM. CDR3 residues: CASRFPGQGSYGYTF. CDR3 bases: TGTGCCAGCAGATTCCCGGGACAGGGGTCCTATGGCTACACCTTC.

The chain couples TRBV10-1 to TRBJ2-7; 8 positions agree with TRBD2. CDR1 and CDR2 (germline): WNHNN, SYGVQD (reference sequence). The CDR3 is 16 residues long. Unmatched junction bases numbered 14, after V lost 7 bases and J lost 3 bases. The CDR3 region is CASTRKEGLGGYEQYF. CDR3 DNA: TGCGCCAGCACACGAAAGGAGGGACTAGGTGGCTACGAGCAGTACTTC.

The V and J genes are TRBV7-9 and TRBJ1-4; D is undetermined. Between the trimmed V and J ends, which lost 5 bases and 8 bases, there was a span of 6 bases. The V gene's germline CDR1 is SEHNR and CDR2 FQNEAQ (reference sequence). CDR3 length: 11 amino acids. The DNA for the CDR3 is TGTGCCAGCAGCCCTCGGGAAAAACTGTTTTTT. Protein: CASSPREKLFF.

The genes are TRBV7-3 and TRBJ2-3, with 7 positions matching TRBD1. The CDR3 is 15 amino acids. The ends lost 5 bases at V and 2 bases at J; junction bases unmatched: 7. The V gene's germline CDR1 is SGHTA and CDR2 FQGTGA. The CDR3 DNA is TGTGCCAGCAGCCAGGGGGTGCGCTCCACAGATACGCAGTATTTT. It is translated as CASSQGVRSTDTQYF.

The genes are TRBV28 and TRBJ1-3; 10 nucleotides match TRBD1. V lost 5 bases to trimming and J lost 3 bases; unmatched junction nucleotides: 16. The CDR3 is 19 amino acids. CDR1 is MDHEN, CDR2 SYDVKM, per germline. The CDR3 DNA is TGTGCCAGCAGTCGGAATCCGGGACAGGGGCTAATTTATGGAAACACCATATATTTT. It codes for CASSRNPGQGLIYGNTIYF.

The chain carries TRBV6-5 and TRBJ1-2; weak D call: TRBD1 (5 bases). This CDR3 region has 15 residues. Between the trimmed V and J ends, which lost 5 bases and 2 bases, there was a span of 15 bases. CDR1 MNHEY and CDR2 SVGAGI come from the germline V gene. CDR3: CASSPQQVRNYGYTF. CDR3 DNA: TGTGCCAGCAGTCCGCAACAGGTTCGAAACTATGGCTACACCTTC.

The chain couples TRBV10-2 to TRBJ1-5, with D perhaps TRBD1 (6 bases). The V end was cut by 3 bases, the J end by 6 bases, with 12 bases between. CDR1 is WSHSY, CDR2 SAAADI, per germline. The CDR3 runs to 14 residues. CDR3 nucleotide sequence: TGCGCCAGCAGTGAATCAGGGGTGATTCAGCCCCAGCATTTT. Translation: CASSESGVIQPQHF.